One and the same sample provided the 13 T cell receptor beta chains below, sequenced in a study of technical replicates of blood from several donors (dated 2017 in TCRdb). Libraries were built with the immunoSEQ multiplex PCR assay. The table was pulled from immuneACCESS by TCRdb, which kept in-frame rearrangements only. Such tables lose some clones; where checked, under half of the loss comes from unresolved V genes, and the rest has no known cause. The sample includes approximately 15,000 clones, with approximately 88% observed a single time. The ten largest clones capture about 12% of the sample. Sequenced input: PBMCs. The receptors were sampled from a human donor in good health.

The chain has TRBV5-1 and TRBJ2-1; D gene unclear. Germline CDR1 reads SGHRS; CDR2 reads YFSETQ. The CDR3 runs 14 residues. Between the trimmed V and J ends, which lost 0 bases and 3 bases, there was a span of 7 bases. The DNA of the CDR3 is TGCGCCAGCAGCTTGGTTTCGAGCTACAATGAGCAGTTCTTC. This translates into CASSLVSSYNEQFF. The full variable domain, its missing parts supplied by reference TRBV5-1 and TRBJ2-1, is KAGVTQTPRYLIKTRGQQVTLSCSPISGHRSVSWYQQTPGQGLQFLFEYFSETQRNKGNFPGRFSGRQFSNSRSEMNVSTLELGDSALYLCASSLVSSYNEQFFGPGTRLTVL.

This clone was found once. This sequence joins TRBV30 and TRBJ2-3, with D possibly being TRBD1 (6 bases). Germline V gene sequence: CDR1 GTSNPN, CDR2 SVGIG (reference sequence). V shed 4 bases and J shed 0 bases, with 11 bases lying between them. This CDR3 is built from 14 residues. The DNA of the CDR3 is TGTGCCTGGAACAGGGTGCCTAGCACAGATACGCAGTATTTT. Translation: CAWNRVPSTDTQYF.

The chain is built from TRBV18 and TRBJ2-7; tentative D call: TRBD2 (5 bases). CDR3 length: 16 residues. Germline CDR1 and CDR2: KGHSH and LQKENI. Trimming removed 5 bases at V and 0 bases at J, with 17 bases between. The CDR3 here is CASSFMGGRSSYEQYF. The CDR3 region has the DNA TGTGCCAGCTCATTCATGGGTGGGAGAAGCTCCTACGAGCAGTACTTC.

There are a few counts of this clone. This chain uses TRBV5-4 with TRBJ1-5; no clear D gene. Germline CDR1 is SGHNT and CDR2 is YYREEE (reference sequence). The CDR3 extends over 13 amino acids. V gave up 1 base and J gave up 5 bases, with 7 bases separating them. The chain's CDR3 is CASSLILYQPQHF. The CDR3 bases are TGTGCCAGCAGCTTGATTCTGTATCAGCCCCAGCATTTT.

The sample holds one count of this clone. The chain uses TRBV7-8 and TRBJ2-1, with a possible D match to TRBD1 (6 bases). In germline, CDR1 is SGHVS, CDR2 FQNEAQ. V lost 0 bases and J 3 bases, leaving 15 bases between the germline ends. This CDR3 is built from 17 residues. The CDR3 bases are TGTGCCAGCAGCTTAGCGCTTCTCGGGACATACTACAATGAGCAGTTCTTC. It translates to CASSLALLGTYYNEQFF.

The rearrangement links TRBV7-8 to TRBJ2-7, with 8 bases lining up with TRBD1. V was clipped by 2 bases and J by 3 bases; unmatched bases: 6. Germline values: CDR1 SGHVS, CDR2 FQNEAQ. There are 15 residues in the CDR3. The chain's CDR3 is CASSLPGQGHYEQYF. The CDR3 coding sequence is TGTGCCAGCAGCTTACCAGGACAGGGCCACTACGAGCAGTACTTC. Full variable domain (outside the CDR3, taken from reference TRBV7-8 and TRBJ2-7): GAGVSQSPRYKVAKRGQDVALRCDPISGHVSLFWYQQALGQGPEFLTYFQNEAQLDKSGLPSDRFFAERPEGSVSTLKIQRTQQEDSAVYLCASSLPGQGHYEQYFGPGTRLTVT.

The chain employs TRBV9 and TRBJ2-1; tentative D call: TRBD1 (5 bases). The CDR3 covers 15 residues. Deletions cut 5 bases from V and 6 bases from J, with 18 bases between. CDR1 is SGDLS, CDR2 YYNGEE, per germline. The CDR3 region is CASSGVKGPSNEQFF. CDR3 sequence (DNA): TGTGCCAGCAGTGGGGTAAAGGGGCCGAGCAATGAGCAGTTCTTC.

The chain uses TRBV5-1 and TRBJ2-1, with no clear D. Trimming cost V 0 bases and J 2 bases, with 9 bases left between them. Germline CDR1 SGHRS, CDR2 YFSETQ. The CDR3 loop spans 15 amino acids. CDR3 loop: CASSLDGDPYNEQFF. The CDR3 coding sequence is TGCGCCAGCAGCTTGGATGGAGACCCCTACAATGAGCAGTTCTTC.

V usage is TRBV5-1 and J usage is TRBJ2-7; 8 bases map to TRBD1. Per the germline V gene, CDR1 is SGHRS and CDR2 is YFSETQ. V lost 1 base, J lost 2 bases, and 17 bases stayed unmatched. CDR3 length equals 19 residues. Written as DNA, the CDR3 is TGCGCCAGCAGCTTGATGCCCCCGACAGGGGACACTGGGGCCTACGAGCAGTACTTC. This codes for CASSLMPPTGDTGAYEQYF.

The chain carries TRBV27 and TRBJ2-7; 14 nucleotides line up with TRBD2. With 0 bases clipped from V and 2 bases from J, the junction kept 0 bases outside the gene matches. The CDR3 spans 16 residues. From germline, CDR1 is MNHEY and CDR2 SMNVEV (reference sequence). CDR3 in amino acids: CASSLSTSGRAYEQYF. The CDR3 nucleotides are TGTGCCAGCAGTTTATCGACTAGCGGGAGGGCCTACGAGCAGTACTTC.

The rearrangement links TRBV28 to TRBJ1-1; D unclear. Germline CDR1 reads MDHEN; CDR2 reads SYDVKM. There are 13 residues in the CDR3. V gave up 3 bases and J gave up 7 bases, with 12 bases separating them. CDR3 DNA: TGTGCCAGCAGTTTTACGGGGTTTGTTGAAGCTTTCTTT. Translated, it gives CASSFTGFVEAFF.

The rearrangement joins TRBV30 to TRBJ1-4; unclear D gene. The CDR3 is 9 amino acids. Germline V CDR1 and CDR2: GTSNPN, SVGIG (reference sequence). V lost 2 bases and J lost 10, with 2 bases in between. The CDR3 sequence is CAWSRKLFF. The CDR3 DNA reads as TGTGCCTGGAGTCGAAAACTGTTTTTT.

This rearrangement joins TRBV27 to TRBJ2-3; D is possibly TRBD1 (6 bases). The CDR3 totals 15 residues. Germline V gene lookup returns CDR1 MNHEY and CDR2 SMNVEV (reference sequence). V gave up 0 bases and J gave up 8 bases, with 15 bases separating them. The CDR3 region is CASSLSLTGLGTQYF. DNA for the CDR3: TGTGCCAGCAGTTTATCCCTCACAGGGTTGGGTACGCAGTATTTT.